Presented here are 26 T cell receptor delta chains from one specimen sequenced in a study of γδ T cells in repeated Plasmodium falciparum infection. TCRdb re-analyzed the multiplex PCR reads via CATT. The sample includes roughly 86,000 delta-chain clones, around 1.4% seen only once; the top ten take 9%. Gammadelta T cells were flow-sorted from PBMC into Vgamma9/Vdelta2+ and Vdelta2-negative populations for bulk analysis. The sample consisted of gamma-delta T cells from blood. The source is a pool of human donors (malaria-infected and uninfected, not separated).

This clone was observed a few times. The protein TCRdb lists belongs to a much larger clone and differs from this DNA's translation at residue 8, which points to a read error; the protein shown is made from the DNA. The genes are TRDV2 and TRDJ1; tentatively, D is TRDD3 (5 bases). The J gene, left out of TCRdb, was set here by checking the DNA against germline. The germline V gene has CDR1 GEAIGNYY and CDR2 EKD. The CDR3 totals 15 residues. The germline V and J ends were trimmed by 8 bases and 1 base, with 19 bases remaining between them. The CDR3, as DNA: TGTGCCTACCGTAGCACTGGACGACCCACCGATAAACTCATCTTT. Residues: CAYRSTGRPTDKLIF.

A note on this clone: This DNA's translation differs at residue 8 from TCRdb's protein, which comes from a much larger clone; a read error is likely, and the protein shown is translated from the DNA. CDR3 coding DNA: TGTGCTCTTGGGAGGCCTTCGGGGACCTGGGGGATAAAGCTTACGTCCTACACCGATAAACTCATCTTT. Translation: CALGRPSGTWGIKLTSYTDKLIF. The chain uses TRDV1 and TRDJ1; TRDD3 matches at 10 bases. TCRdb records no J gene; here it was assigned by comparing the DNA to germline. The germline V gene has CDR1 TSWWSYY and CDR2 QGS. The junction had 27 bases not matched to a gene; V was cut back by 5 bases and J by 0 bases. The CDR3 spans 23 residues.

This clone was detected ten times or more. TCRdb has a much larger clone's protein, which differs at residue 7 from the translation of this DNA, likely because of a read error; what is shown is the protein translated from the DNA. V is TRDV1 and J is TRDJ1; 8 nucleotides match TRDD3. Unmatched junction bases numbered 18, after V lost 3 bases and J lost 6 bases. The CDR3 has 18 amino acids. Germline V gives CDR1 TSWWSYY, CDR2 QGS. CDR3: CALGDRGGRGIIGYKLIF. The CDR3 DNA is TGTGCTCTTGGGGACAGGGGCGGAAGGGGGATAATCGGGTATAAACTCATCTTT.

This clone was recorded at least ten times. The chain combines TRDV1 with TRDJ1, with 9 bases that match TRDD3. CDR3 length: 15 amino acids. The V gene's germline CDR1 is TSWWSYY and CDR2 QGS. The V and J ends lost 3 bases and 2 bases, in that order; junction bases with no gene match: 4. The CDR3 nucleotides are TGTGCTCTTGGGGAGGGGATACGGGGGACCGATAAACTCATCTTT. Protein sequence: CALGEGIRGTDKLIF.

As concerns this clone: A read error likely explains why the TCRdb protein, taken from a much larger clone, differs from this DNA's translation at residue 9; the protein shown is translated from the DNA. V usage is TRDV2 and J usage is TRDJ1; TRDD3 agrees at 8 bases. Germline assignment: CDR1 GEAIGNYY and CDR2 EKD. The CDR3 extends over 13 amino acids. The CDR3 bases are TGTGCCTGTGGGGGATACCCGACCGGTAAACTCATCTTT. Translating it yields CACGGYPTGKLIF.

In the case of this clone: TCRdb assigns this DNA the protein of a much larger clone, which departs from its translation at residue 5; this likely reflects a read error, and the protein shown comes from translating the DNA. This chain uses TRDV1 with TRDJ1; D gene unclear. V was shortened by 3 bases and J by 2 bases, with 13 bases between the two germline ends. CDR3 length: 15 amino acids. Per germline, CDR1 TSWWSYY and CDR2 QGS. CDR3 sequence: CALGDLRALTDKLIF. The CDR3 nucleotides are TGTGCTCTTGGGGATCTGAGGGCCTTGACCGATAAACTCATCTTT.

Regarding this clone: This likely reflects a read error, since a far larger clone is one base away. Other DNA sequences within the sample encode an identical CDR3. This chain joins TRDV2 and TRDJ1; no clear D. Germline matching of the DNA provided the J gene here, since TCRdb leaves it blank. The CDR3 is 12 residues long. CDR1 is GEAIGNYY, CDR2 EKD, per germline. With 0 bases removed from V and 7 bases from J, the gap between germline ends came to 8 bases. The CDR3 nucleotides read TGTGCCTGTGACACCGGGAAGGGTAAACTCATCTTT. Protein: CACDTGKGKLIF.

In its sample, this clone was seen many times. A far larger clone lies a single base away; this is likely a read error. Other nucleotide sequences in the sample specify the same CDR3. V usage is TRDV1 and J usage is TRDJ1; D remains ambiguous. The CDR3 sequence is 17 residues long. Germline CDR1 and CDR2: TSWWSYY and QGS. The chain's CDR3 is CALGEGTRSPSSDKLIF. As DNA, the CDR3 is TGTGCTCTTGGGGAAGGAACAAGGAGCCCGTCCTCCGATAAGCTCATCTTT.

This clone was picked up a small number of times. This likely stems from a read error, as it lies one base from a far larger clone. Other DNA sequences in the sample encode the same CDR3. V gene assignment gives TRDV1, but the J gene was left uncalled; the DNA was not compared with TRDD3, the D call given in the table. The germline gives CDR1 TSWWSYY, CDR2 QGS. This CDR3 contains 20 residues. DNA of the CDR3: TGTGCTCTTGGGGAACTAGCCCTACTAGGTGGGGGATGGTTGACAGCACAACTTTTCTTT. Protein: CALGELALLGGGWLTAQLFF.

As regards this clone: A read error is the likely source, as a far larger clone sits one nucleotide away. The identical CDR3 is also encoded by other nucleotide sequences in the sample. The V gene corresponds to TRDV1; no J gene was called; the D call in the table, TRDD3, was not verified against the DNA. Germline V gene data show CDR1 as TSWWSYY and CDR2 as QGS. The length of the CDR3 is 21 residues. The CDR3 loop reads CALGELMGYWGIPYLPDKLIF. The CDR3 nucleotides read TGTGCTCTTGGGGAACTAATGGGGTACTGGGGGATACCCTACCTTCCCGATAAGCTCATCTTT.

This clone was seen a handful of times. This DNA's translation and the protein TCRdb lists, from a much larger clone, do not match at residue 18, likely due to a read error; the protein shown is translated from the DNA. This chain connects TRDV1 to TRDJ1; D not resolved. The CDR3 runs to 19 residues. Per germline, CDR1 TSWWSYY and CDR2 QGS. DNA of the CDR3: TGTGCTCTTGGGGAACTTGCCCCAGGGTGGGAGATGTACACCGATAAACTCACCTTT. Amino acid sequence: CALGELAPGWEMYTDKLTF.

As for this clone: The translation of this DNA and the TCRdb protein of a much larger clone differ at residue 16, probably owing to a read error; the protein shown here is translated from the DNA. The V call is TRDV1, the J call TRDJ1, with a tentative D call TRDD3 (7 bases). CDR1 TSWWSYY and CDR2 QGS come from the germline V gene. The CDR3 extends over 21 amino acids. CDR3 DNA sequence: TGTGCTCTTGGGGAACTACTCCTACGTGGCTCTGGGGGCCTCTCCACCCATAAACTCATCTTT. It is translated as CALGELLLRGSGGLSTHKLIF.

Worth noting for this clone: One base separates it from a far larger clone, so it is likely a read error. The same CDR3 also results from other DNA sequences found in this sample. The V and J genes are TRDV1 and TRDJ1; 11 nucleotides line up with TRDD3. Germline CDR1 and CDR2: TSWWSYY and QGS. This CDR3 has 21 residues. CDR3 DNA: TGTGCTCTTGGTATAGAAATCCCACTTCGGCGTAGTGGGGGATACGCACCAAGGCTCATTTTT. It translates to CALGIEIPLRRSGGYAPRLIF.

As to this clone: A read error likely explains why the TCRdb protein, taken from a much larger clone, differs from this DNA's translation at residue 5; the protein shown is translated from the DNA. This sequence joins TRDV1 and TRDJ1; D not certain. The J gene, absent from TCRdb, was called here by matching the DNA to germline. The V gene lost 4 bases and the J gene lost 0 bases, with 15 bases spanning the gap. Germline V lookup: CDR1 TSWWSYY, CDR2 QGS. The CDR3 spans 16 residues. DNA for the CDR3: TGTGCTCTTGGGGTGTATACTTGGTCCTACACCGATAAACTCATCTTT. Protein: CALGVYTWSYTDKLIF.

As regards this clone: The protein TCRdb gives is from a much larger clone and does not agree with this DNA's translation at residue 9, likely a read error; the protein shown here comes from the DNA. The rearrangement links TRDV2 to TRDJ1, with 10 bases matching TRDD3. No J gene was available from TCRdb, and it was assigned here by a germline match of the DNA. After removal of 7 bases from V and 3 bases from J, the junction contained 10 bases not matched to a gene. This CDR3 has 15 residues. Germline values: CDR1 GEAIGNYY, CDR2 EKD. CDR3 sequence reads: CACLLLGDIADKLIF. CDR3 DNA sequence: TGTGCCTGCTTACTTCTGGGGGATATCGCCGATAAACTCATCTTT.

Details on this clone: This likely came from a read error, as a far larger clone is one base away. Other DNA variants within this sample encode the same CDR3. The V gene is TRDV1, the J gene TRDJ1; 12 bases match TRDD3. The germline V gene encodes CDR1 TSWWSYY and CDR2 QGS. The CDR3 contains 25 residues. The CDR3 nucleotides read TGTGCTCTTGGGGAATCCGCTTCCTCTACTTACTGGGGGATACACACCATTTGGTACGCCGATAAACTGATCTTT. It is translated as CALGESASSTYWGIHTIWYADKLIF.

As to this clone: This likely stems from a read error, as it lies one base from a far larger clone. Different DNA sequences within this sample yield the same CDR3. The chain couples TRDV2 to TRDJ1, with 10 positions matching TRDD3. The CDR3 consists of 16 residues. Unmatched junction bases numbered 7, after V lost 4 bases and J lost 0 bases. CDR1 and CDR2 from the germline V gene are GEAIGNYY and EKD. The chain's CDR3 is CACDTTTGGYTDKLIF. The CDR3 nucleotides are TGTGCCTGTGATACGACTACTGGGGGATACACCGATAAACTCATCTTT.

In the case of this clone: This could be a read error, since a much larger clone is one nucleotide away. The sample has other DNA sequences that encode this CDR3 too. The chain uses TRDV1 and TRDJ1; tentative D call: TRDD3 (5 bases). The length of the CDR3 is 12 residues. Germline V gene lookup returns CDR1 TSWWSYY and CDR2 QGS. The CDR3 sequence: CALGRGLGELIF. CDR3 nucleotide sequence: TGCGCTCTTGGTCGGGGGCTAGGAGAACTCATCTTT.

Points on this clone: TCRdb lists the protein of a much larger clone for this DNA, which differs at residue 11, so this is likely a read error; the protein given here is translated from the DNA itself. This chain uses TRDV1 with TRDJ1; TRDD2 matches 7 bases. The J gene comes from matching the DNA to germline here; TCRdb lacks it. With 4 bases clipped from V and 0 bases from J, the junction kept 26 bases outside the gene matches. Germline V gives CDR1 TSWWSYY, CDR2 QGS. CDR3 length equals 22 residues. Here the CDR3 reads CALGVLIPTPNTYAGYTDKLIF. In nucleotides, the CDR3 is TGTGCTCTTGGGGTCCTTATTCCTACCCCTAATACTTACGCGGGATACACCGATAAACTCATCTTT.

Of note for this clone: Its ends do not fully match the called genes, so a read error is possible. The genes are TRDV1 and TRDJ1; 13 bases align to TRDD3. Germline V gene data show CDR1 as TSWWSYY and CDR2 as QGS. This CDR3 is built from 21 residues. The CDR3 here is CALGGRFFTGGYGGYTDKPIF. CDR3 sequence (DNA): TGTGCTCTTGGGGGTCGCTTCTTCACTGGGGGATACGGAGGGTACACCGATAAACCCATCTTT.

This clone was counted only a few times. Since a far larger clone is one base different, this is likely a read error. Other DNA sequences in the sample encode the same CDR3. This chain joins TRDV1 and TRDJ1; the match to TRDD3 covers 9 bases. Germline V gives CDR1 TSWWSYY, CDR2 QGS. CDR3 length: 20 residues. CDR3 loop: CALGQPSPGDTRPWGDKLIF. Written as DNA, the CDR3 is TGTGCCCTTGGGCAGCCCTCCCCCGGGGATACGCGCCCATGGGGCGATAAACTCATCTTT.

This clone was detected a few times. Within the sample, other DNA sequences also encode this same CDR3. V usage is TRDV3 and J usage is TRDJ1, with D uncertain. The CDR3 spans 15 residues. The germline V gene encodes CDR1 TVYSNPD and CDR2 GDNSRS (reference sequence). V shed 2 bases and J shed 1 base, with 17 bases lying between them. The CDR3 protein is CAFYTDWNGTDKLIF. In nucleotides, the CDR3 is TGTGCCTTTTACACAGATTGGAATGGCACCGATAAACTCATCTTT.

Concerning this clone itself: TCRdb's entry gives the protein of a much larger clone, which mismatches this DNA's translation at residue 18, likely from a read error; the protein reported here is translated from the DNA. The V gene call reads TRDV1; no J gene was called; the table gives TRDD3 as D, unverified against the DNA. The CDR3 consists of 20 residues. Germline lookup yields CDR1 TSWWSYY and CDR2 QGS. As DNA, the CDR3 is TGTGCTCTTGGGGAAATCCGGCCTTGGAAGCGGGGGGATCACACCGATAAACCCATCTTT. This encodes CALGEIRPWKRGDHTDKPIF.

This clone was seen only a few times. TCRdb's entry gives the protein of a much larger clone, which mismatches this DNA's translation at residue 17, likely from a read error; the protein reported here is translated from the DNA. The gene calls are TRDV1 and TRDJ1; TRDD3 matches at 8 bases. The J gene comes from matching the DNA to germline here; TCRdb lacks it. This CDR3 contains 21 residues. After removal of 7 bases from V and 7 bases from J, the junction contained 32 bases not matched to a gene. From germline, CDR1 is TSWWSYY and CDR2 QGS. This chain's CDR3 is CALALLGLFRSEGILSGKLIF. Written as DNA, the CDR3 is TGTGCTCTTGCCTTATTGGGTCTCTTCCGTTCGGAGGGGATACTTAGCGGTAAACTCATCTTT.

A note on this clone: TCRdb lists the protein of a much larger clone for this DNA, which differs at residue 13, so this is likely a read error; the protein given here is translated from the DNA itself. The J gene is TRDJ1, the V gene TRAV38-2/DV8, with 10 bases that match TRDD3. This CDR3 spans 21 amino acids. Trimming at V came to 0 bases and at J to 4 bases, leaving 21 bases not matched to a gene. Germline V gene sequence: CDR1 TSESDYY, CDR2 QEAYKQQN. The CDR3 protein is CAYRSGQILPYLAGGYDKLIF. The CDR3 DNA reads TGTGCTTATAGGAGCGGCCAGATCCTACCGTACCTAGCTGGGGGATACGATAAACTCATCTTT.

This clone was seen at least ten times. It differs at one base from a far larger clone, so likely a read error. Other DNA sequences in this sample translate to the same CDR3. The chain is built from TRAV38-2/DV8 and TRDJ1; TRDD3 matches 12 bases. TCRdb lists no J gene, so it was determined here by aligning the DNA to germline. The CDR3 is 24 amino acids. Losses at the gene ends were 0 bases for V and 0 bases for J; bases not matched to a gene: 24. Per the germline V gene, CDR1 is TSESDYY and CDR2 is QEAYKQQN. The CDR3 region has the DNA TGTGCTTATAGGAGCGGGCCTTCCTACGACTACTGGGGGATACTGAAGGGATACACCGATAAACTCATCTTT. This sequence encodes CAYRSGPSYDYWGILKGYTDKLIF.